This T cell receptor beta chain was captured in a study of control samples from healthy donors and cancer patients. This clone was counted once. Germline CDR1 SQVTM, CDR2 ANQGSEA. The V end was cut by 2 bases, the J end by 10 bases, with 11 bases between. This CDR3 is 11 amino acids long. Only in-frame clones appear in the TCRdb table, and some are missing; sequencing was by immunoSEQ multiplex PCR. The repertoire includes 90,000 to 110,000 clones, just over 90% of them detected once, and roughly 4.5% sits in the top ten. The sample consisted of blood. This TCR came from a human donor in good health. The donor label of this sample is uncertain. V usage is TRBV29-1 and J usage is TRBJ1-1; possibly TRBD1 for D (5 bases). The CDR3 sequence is CSVESGGRAFF. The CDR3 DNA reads TGCAGCGTTGAATCGGGGGGGAGAGCTTTCTTT.